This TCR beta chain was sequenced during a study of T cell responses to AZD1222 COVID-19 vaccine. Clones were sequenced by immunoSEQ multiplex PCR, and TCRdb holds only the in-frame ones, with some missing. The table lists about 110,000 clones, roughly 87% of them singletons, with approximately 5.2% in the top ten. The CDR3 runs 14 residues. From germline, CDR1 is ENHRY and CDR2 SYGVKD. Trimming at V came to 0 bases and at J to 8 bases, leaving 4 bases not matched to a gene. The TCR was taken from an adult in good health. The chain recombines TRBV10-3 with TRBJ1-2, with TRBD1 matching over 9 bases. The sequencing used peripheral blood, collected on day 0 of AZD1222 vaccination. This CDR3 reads CAISESQGAHGYTF. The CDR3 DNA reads TGTGCCATCAGTGAGTCACAGGGGGCGCACGGCTACACCTTC.